The source of this T cell receptor (beta chain) is a study of blood T cell repertoires in COVID-19. About the research overall: Sites across the United States, Italy and Spain contributed samples from acute and convalescent COVID-19. Nucleic acid was either cDNA or gDNA, and it came from T cells, B-cell-depleted T cells, or PBMCs.

The CDR3 spans 14 residues. V dropped 8 bases and J dropped 0 bases, with 14 bases sitting between them. Germline V lookup: CDR1 LNHDA, CDR2 SQIVND (reference sequence). Per the original methods: Amplification with reference gene primers provided the estimates of nucleated cell counts. TCRdb's table, derived via immunoSEQ multiplex PCR, lists solely in-frame clones and lacks some. The V and J calls and the clone size are those of that table, but D and trimming were determined from the DNA. Of 60,000 or so clones listed, over 80% are singletons. Seattle participants joined during active infection and were tracked over time.

Material: peripheral blood. This TCR derives from a man between 25 and 39 years old with COVID-19, enrolled during active disease. V gene TRBV19 combines with J gene TRBJ2-7; the D gene is possibly TRBD1 (5 bases). As DNA, the CDR3 is TGTGCCAGTGCTCGGACACCGAGCTCCTACGAGCAGTACTTC. Its translation is CASARTPSSYEQYF.